The 32 T cell receptor beta chains reported below all come from one sample, sequenced in a study of blood T cells in healthy people across ages. For the second PCR, which ran for about 6 to 12 cycles, a sample-barcoded 5' primer and a J-beta primer mix were used. MiXCR, applied by TCRdb to the 5' RACE reads, yields one record per CDR3 protein. The sample gives fewer than 950,000 distinct CDR3 sequences, around half of which show up once; around 41% is in the top ten. The sequencing input was blood. The receptors here all came from an elderly man in good health.

In its sample, this clonotype was seen a few times. The J gene is TRBJ2-6, the V gene TRBV12-3 or TRBV12-4, with D possibly being TRBD1 or TRBD2 (5 bases each). The V end was cut by 5 bases, the J end by 2 bases, with 10 bases between. CDR3 size: 15 residues. The CDR3 loop is CASSGRETGANVLTF. CDR3 DNA: TGTGCCAGCAGTGGCAGGGAGACTGGGGCCAACGTCCTGACTTTC.

The chain is built from TRBV7-2 and TRBJ2-7, with D unresolved. V was cut by 11 bases and J by 4 bases, with 21 bases left in between. The CDR3 is 14 residues long. Germline-derived CDR1 and CDR2 are SGHTA and FQGNSA. CDR3 coding DNA: TGTGCCCCGCGAGAGGTGATGGGTGGGTACGAGCAGTACTTC. Translating gives CAPREVMGGYEQYF.

CDR3 sequence: CASSLAGNSYNEQYF. The CDR3 bases are TGTGCCAGCAGCTTAGCGGGAAACTCCTACAATGAGCAGTACTTC. The V call is TRBV5-5, the J call TRBJ2-1; 7 bases line up with TRBD2. Judging by the DNA end, TRBJ2-7 fits better; the J call may be wrong. CDR3 size: 15 residues. CDR1 and CDR2 from the germline V gene are SGHKS and YYEKEE (reference sequence).

The genes are TRBV20-1 and TRBJ1-1; D not certain. Trimming cost V 2 bases and J 6 bases, with 7 bases left between them. This CDR3 contains 11 residues. The V gene's germline CDR1 is DFQATT and CDR2 SNEGSKA (reference sequence). The CDR3 region is CSARKTAEAFF. CDR3 bases: TGCAGTGCTAGAAAGACGGCTGAAGCTTTCTTT.

V gene TRBV9 combines with J gene TRBJ1-1; D is ambiguous. This CDR3 contains 13 residues. Germline-derived CDR1 and CDR2 are SGDLS and YYNGEE. The V end lost 0 bases, the J end lost 0 bases, and 3 bases lay between the germline ends. This CDR3 is CASSVEVNTEAFF. The CDR3 DNA sequence: TGTGCCAGCAGCGTAGAGGTGAACACTGAAGCTTTCTTT.

This rearrangement joins TRBV20-1 to TRBJ2-2; 8 nucleotides agree with TRBD1. Trimming cost V 2 bases and J 2 bases; bases outside gene matches: 13. The germline gives CDR1 DFQATT, CDR2 SNEGSKA (reference sequence). The CDR3 consists of 18 residues. For the CDR3, the DNA is TGCAGTGCTAGAATTCTAACCAGGGGGCGAGGCAACACCGGGGAGCTGTTTTTT. This codes for CSARILTRGRGNTGELFF.

The chain combines TRBV20-1 with TRBJ2-7; D perhaps matches TRBD1 (7 bases). Deletions cut 0 bases from V and 5 bases from J, with 14 bases between. The CDR3 runs to 14 residues. Germline CDR1 and CDR2: DFQATT and SNEGSKA (reference sequence). The DNA for the CDR3 is TGCAGTGCTAGAGAGGCGCAGGGGGGACACGAGCAGTACTTC. The encoded protein is CSAREAQGGHEQYF.

This clonotype was seen more than once but under ten times. The V and J genes are TRBV29-1 and TRBJ2-3; possible D gene TRBD1, 6 bases. This CDR3 has 11 residues. Germline loops: CDR1 SQVTM, CDR2 ANQGSEA. The V end lost 4 bases, the J end lost 14 bases, and 16 bases lay between the germline ends. The CDR3 here is CSVATGDLGYF. CDR3 coding DNA: TGCAGCGTTGCGACAGGCGACTTAGGGTATTTT.

This clonotype showed up just once. The chain uses TRBV2 and TRBJ2-5; 9 bases align to TRBD1. The end of the DNA fits TRBJ2-7 better, so the J call may be wrong. Germline CDR1 reads SNHLY; CDR2 reads FYNNEI. The CDR3 contains 15 residues. Here the CDR3 reads CASQPDRGSSYEQYF. For the CDR3, the DNA is TGTGCCAGCCAACCGGACAGGGGATCTAGCTACGAGCAGTACTTC.

This clonotype showed up many times. This chain uses TRBV20-1 with TRBJ2-7; 7 bases match TRBD1. Germline V gene lookup returns CDR1 DFQATT and CDR2 SNEGSKA (reference sequence). Germline trimming cut 1 base from V and 4 bases from J; bases unmatched to any gene: 7. The CDR3 runs 14 residues. CDR3 DNA: TGCAGTGCTAGAGCCCGGGACAGAGAATACGAGCAGTACTTC. This codes for CSARARDREYEQYF.

V gene TRBV6-2 or TRBV6-3 combines with J gene TRBJ1-1; D might be TRBD1 (6 bases). V was pared by 6 bases and J by 0 bases, with 20 bases between. The germline gives CDR1 MNHEY, CDR2 SVGEGT. This CDR3 comprises 17 residues. CDR3 DNA: TGTGCCAGCAGCACCCACGCACGGGACACTTTGAACACTGAAGCTTTCTTT. Translation gives CASSTHARDTLNTEAFF.

The V gene is TRBV6-6, the J gene TRBJ2-7; D remains ambiguous. Trimming cost V 2 bases and J 4 bases, with 6 bases left between them. Germline CDR1 MNHNY, CDR2 SVGAGI (reference sequence). This CDR3 has 12 residues. Written as DNA, the CDR3 is TGTGCCAGCAGTTACACCGCATACGAGCAGTACTTC. Translated: CASSYTAYEQYF.

The V call is TRBV7-9, the J call TRBJ2-3; 8 bases match TRBD2. V trimming: 3 bases; J trimming: 14 bases; junction bases outside the gene matches: 22. The CDR3 extends over 17 amino acids. Germline V gene sequence: CDR1 SEHNR, CDR2 FQNEAQ (reference sequence). Written as DNA, the CDR3 is TGTGCCAGCAGCTTGGTGAGGGGATACGACAGCGGGAGATACGCGTATTTT. Translation gives CASSLVRGYDSGRYAYF.

The chain is built from TRBV5-1 and TRBJ2-5; D gene unclear. Germline values: CDR1 SGHRS, CDR2 YFSETQ. Trimming left V 0 bases short and J 5 bases short, with 20 bases between. This CDR3 contains 17 residues. CDR3 sequence: CASSLGVSRQTTETQYF. The CDR3 nucleotides read TGCGCCAGCAGCTTGGGAGTCAGTCGCCAAACCACGGAGACCCAGTACTTC.

The V and J genes are TRBV28 and TRBJ2-5, with 7 bases fitting TRBD2. The J call is uncertain, as TRBJ2-7 better fits the DNA end. The CDR3 is 15 amino acids. Germline V gives CDR1 MDHEN, CDR2 SYDVKM. This CDR3 reads CASSFLLAASVEQYF. The CDR3 DNA follows: TGTGCCAGCAGTTTCCTGCTAGCGGCGTCGGTCGAGCAGTACTTC.

This clonotype has just a few counts. The chain uses TRBV12-3 or TRBV12-4 and TRBJ2-1; 10 bases map to TRBD1. Trimming took 7 bases from V and 12 from J; bases not matched to a gene: 9. This CDR3 spans 13 amino acids. CDR3 sequence: CASTKTGGGGQFF. CDR3 sequence (DNA): TGTGCCAGCACTAAGACAGGGGGCGGTGGGCAGTTCTTC.

Only a few counts were recorded for this clonotype. The V and J genes are TRBV4-1 and TRBJ2-5; 9 bases map to TRBD1. The J call is in doubt because the DNA end fits TRBJ2-7 better. The germline V gene encodes CDR1 MGHRA and CDR2 YSYEKL. The CDR3 is made up of 15 amino acids. CDR3 amino acids: CASSQRTGEAYEQYF. DNA for the CDR3: TGCGCCAGCAGCCAAAGGACAGGGGAGGCTTACGAGCAGTACTTC.

In this sample, this clonotype turned up a few times. This chain uses TRBV4-2 with TRBJ2-6; 11 nucleotides agree with TRBD1. Per the germline V gene, CDR1 is LGHNA and CDR2 is YNFKEQ. This CDR3 has 20 amino acids. With V trimmed by 4 bases and J by 0 bases, 11 bases remained unmatched. In nucleotides, the CDR3 is TGTGCCAGCAGCCCCCTCCGGACAGGGGGCTCCCTCTCTGGGGCCAACGTCCTGACTTTC. Translation gives CASSPLRTGGSLSGANVLTF.

CDR3 nucleotide sequence: TGTGCCAGCTCAGGAACCGGGACTAGCGCCTACAATGAGCAGTTCTTC. Amino acids: CASSGTGTSAYNEQFF. The chain employs TRBV18 and TRBJ2-1; 10 bases agree with TRBD2. J was trimmed by 2 bases and V by 5 bases; bases with no gene match: 6. The CDR3 runs to 16 residues. The V gene's germline CDR1 is KGHSH and CDR2 LQKENI.

Notes on this clonotype: The junction does not match germline at one end; this may be a read error. This sequence joins TRBV25-1 and TRBJ2-7; tentatively, D is TRBD2 (6 bases). Germline V gene lookup returns CDR1 MGHDK and CDR2 SYGVNS. The CDR3 covers 14 residues. For the CDR3, the DNA is TGTGCCAGTGGGGGGTCGACAGATTCCTGCGAGCAGTACTTC. Translating gives CASGGSTDSCEQYF.

The chain employs TRBV14 and TRBJ2-1, with D tentatively TRBD2 (5 bases). CDR3 size: 16 residues. Between the trimmed V and J ends, which lost 1 base and 1 base, there was a span of 11 bases. The germline V gene encodes CDR1 SGHDN and CDR2 FVKESK. CDR3 bases: TGTGCCAGCAGCCAAGTCGGTCGGACTTCCTACAATGAGCAGTTCTTC. Translation gives CASSQVGRTSYNEQFF.

This clonotype turned up a few times. The chain joins TRBV12-3 or TRBV12-4 to TRBJ1-2; D unresolved. Trimming removed 10 bases from V and 4 bases from J, with 16 bases in between. There are 13 residues in the CDR3. The CDR3 bases are TGTGCCACCAGACCCTCCGGGCCCTATGGCTACACCTTC. This encodes CATRPSGPYGYTF.

A few counts support this clonotype. The chain employs TRBV7-2 and TRBJ2-1; D remains unclear. The CDR3 consists of 14 residues. CDR1 SGHTA and CDR2 FQGNSA come from the germline V gene. V lost 2 bases and J lost 7, with 12 bases in between. The chain's CDR3 is CASSLSLTLNEQFF. In DNA, the CDR3 is TGTGCCAGCAGCTTATCCCTGACTTTGAATGAGCAGTTCTTC.

In this sample, this clonotype turned up a few times. The V gene is TRBV4-2, the J gene TRBJ2-7; 13 nucleotides line up with TRBD2. From germline, CDR1 is LGHNA and CDR2 YNFKEQ. Trimming took 0 bases from V and 5 from J; bases not matched to a gene: 1. The CDR3 has 15 residues. Here the CDR3 DNA reads TGTGCCAGCAGCCAAGAGGGACTAGCGGGAAACGAGCAGTACTTC. Its protein is CASSQEGLAGNEQYF.

This clonotype has only one observation. This chain connects TRBV6-5 to TRBJ2-5; unclear D gene. The last part of the DNA fits TRBJ2-7 better; the J call may be wrong. CDR3 length equals 11 residues. In germline, CDR1 is MNHEY, CDR2 SVGAGI. The CDR3 reads CASRTQYEQYF. CDR3 bases: TGTGCCAGCAGGACGCAATACGAGCAGTACTTC.

This clonotype was counted a few times. The genes are TRBV7-2 and TRBJ2-3; 8 nucleotides line up with TRBD2. From germline, CDR1 is SGHTA and CDR2 FQGNSA. This CDR3 is built from 16 residues. V lost 5 bases to trimming and J lost 0 bases; unmatched junction nucleotides: 7. This CDR3 reads CASSTFSGTSTDTQYF. For the CDR3, the DNA is TGTGCCAGCAGCACCTTTAGCGGGACTAGCACAGATACGCAGTATTTT.

The rearrangement joins TRBV7-9 to TRBJ2-3, with D perhaps matching TRBD2 (6 bases). The ends were cut back, 4 bases at V and 5 bases at J, with 22 bases in the middle. The CDR3 totals 17 residues. Germline-derived CDR1 and CDR2 are SEHNR and FQNEAQ (reference sequence). This CDR3 is CASSSKSLKEAGDTQYF. The CDR3 DNA is TGTGCCAGCAGCTCTAAAAGCCTTAAAGAAGCGGGAGATACGCAGTATTTT.

The chain employs TRBV3-1 and TRBJ2-3; no definite D call. V was trimmed by 3 bases and J by 2 bases, leaving 15 bases between them. The germline CDR1 and CDR2 sequences are LGHDT and YNNKEL (reference sequence). The CDR3 runs to 16 residues. DNA of the CDR3: TGTGCCAGCAGCCACCCCTTCGGCTCCCTCACAGATACGCAGTATTTT. This gives the protein CASSHPFGSLTDTQYF.

This clonotype appeared a few times. The rearrangement uses TRBV7-9 and TRBJ2-1; the D gene is possibly TRBD1 (6 bases). V lost 5 bases to trimming and J lost 7 bases, with 18 bases between them. The CDR3 spans 15 residues. The germline CDR1 and CDR2 sequences are SEHNR and FQNEAQ (reference sequence). CDR3 sequence: CASSSPEKGGNEQFF. In DNA, the CDR3 is TGTGCCAGCAGCAGCCCAGAAAAAGGGGGAAATGAGCAGTTCTTC.

The CDR3 region is CASSYLGGARQYF. Here the CDR3 DNA reads TGTGCCAGCAGTTACTTAGGGGGGGCGCGGCAGTACTTC. This rearrangement joins TRBV6-5 to TRBJ2-7; possibly TRBD2 for D (7 bases). The V and J ends lost 1 base and 9 bases respectively, with 13 bases between them. The CDR3 consists of 13 residues. CDR1 is MNHEY and CDR2 is SVGAGI in the germline V gene.

The chain joins TRBV10-3 to TRBJ2-1; tentative D call: TRBD2 (7 bases). The germline CDR1 and CDR2 sequences are ENHRY and SYGVKD. CDR3 length equals 14 residues. The V end was cut by 7 bases, the J end by 7 bases, with 17 bases between. CDR3: CAIIWRGQGNEQFF. DNA for the CDR3: TGTGCCATCATCTGGCGGGGGCAGGGGAATGAGCAGTTCTTC.

The V gene is TRBV11-2, the J gene TRBJ2-2, with 8 positions matching TRBD1. Germline CDR1 SGHAT, CDR2 FQNNGV. V shed 7 bases and J 7 bases; nucleotides not matched to a gene: 8. The CDR3 covers 14 residues. The DNA of the CDR3 is TGTGCCAGCACCCGGGACAGGATAGGCGGGGAGCTGTTTTTT. Translated, it gives CASTRDRIGGELFF.